This TCR beta chain derives from a study of T-cell reconstitution after alpha-beta-depleted transplantation in children. Study-wide results and caveats: About two months after transplant, alpha-beta T cells reportedly came from several hundred expanded graft clones.

This clonotype came up many times. Its antigen remains unidentified. Unique molecular identifiers were built into the TCRbeta library. One entry per CDR3 protein, called by TCRdb with MiXCR from the PCR reads. The sample shows about 120,000 distinct CDR3 sequences, 23% of them seen only once. Trimming pared 3 bases from V and 0 bases from J, leaving 5 bases between. Germline-derived CDR1 and CDR2 are DFQATT and SNEGSKA (reference sequence). The CDR3 has 12 residues. The gene calls are TRBV20-1 and TRBJ1-1; D is uncertain. This specimen was PBMCs, mostly from graft donor cells, taken 180 days after TCRalphabeta/CD19-depleted stem cell transplant. The TCR was taken from a male patient aged 2 to 10 who had a stem cell transplant for chronic granulomatous disease, so the T cells may come from the graft donor. The CDR3 reads CSASRVNTEAFF. The CDR3 region has the DNA TGCAGTGCTAGTAGAGTGAACACTGAAGCTTTCTTT.